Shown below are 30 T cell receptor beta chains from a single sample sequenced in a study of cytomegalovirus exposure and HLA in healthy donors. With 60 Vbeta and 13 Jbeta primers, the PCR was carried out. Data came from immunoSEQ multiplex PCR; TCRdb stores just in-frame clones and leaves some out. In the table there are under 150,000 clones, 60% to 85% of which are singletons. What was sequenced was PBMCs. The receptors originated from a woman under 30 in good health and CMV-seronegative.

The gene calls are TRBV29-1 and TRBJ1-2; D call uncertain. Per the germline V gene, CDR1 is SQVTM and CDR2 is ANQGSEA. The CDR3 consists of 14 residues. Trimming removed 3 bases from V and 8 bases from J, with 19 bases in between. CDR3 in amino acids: CSVDPSQVSRGYTF. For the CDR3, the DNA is TGCAGCGTTGACCCCTCTCAAGTTTCTCGGGGCTACACCTTC.

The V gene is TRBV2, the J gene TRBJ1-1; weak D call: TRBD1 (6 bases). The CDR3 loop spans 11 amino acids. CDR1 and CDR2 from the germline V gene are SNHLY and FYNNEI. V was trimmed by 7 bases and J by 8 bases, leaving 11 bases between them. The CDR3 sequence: CASTGQREAFF. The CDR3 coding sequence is TGTGCCAGCACAGGACAGAGAGAAGCTTTCTTT.

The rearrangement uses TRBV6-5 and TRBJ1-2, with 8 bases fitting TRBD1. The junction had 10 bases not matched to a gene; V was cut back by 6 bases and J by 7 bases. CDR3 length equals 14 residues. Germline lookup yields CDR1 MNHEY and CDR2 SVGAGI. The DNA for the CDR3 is TGTGCCAGCAGGGGGAATTGGCAGGGGGCTGGCTACACCTTC. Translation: CASRGNWQGAGYTF.

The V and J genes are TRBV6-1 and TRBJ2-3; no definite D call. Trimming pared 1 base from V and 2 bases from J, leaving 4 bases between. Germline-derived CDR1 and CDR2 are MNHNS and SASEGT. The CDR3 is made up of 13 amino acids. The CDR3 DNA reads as TGTGCCAGCAGTGAAGACTTCACAGATACGCAGTATTTT. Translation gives CASSEDFTDTQYF.

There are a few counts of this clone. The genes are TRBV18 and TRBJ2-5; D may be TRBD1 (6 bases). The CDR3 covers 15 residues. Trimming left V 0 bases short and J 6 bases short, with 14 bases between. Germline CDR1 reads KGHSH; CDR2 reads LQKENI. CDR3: CASSPPRTETKTQYF. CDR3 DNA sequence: TGTGCCAGCTCACCACCCCGGACAGAGACGAAGACCCAGTACTTC.

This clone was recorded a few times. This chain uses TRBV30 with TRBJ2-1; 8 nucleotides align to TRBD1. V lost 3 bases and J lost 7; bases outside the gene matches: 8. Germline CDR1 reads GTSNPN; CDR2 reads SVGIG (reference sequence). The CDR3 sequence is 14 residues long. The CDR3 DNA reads TGTGCCTGGAGCGGAGGACAGGGTTTGAATGAGCAGTTCTTC. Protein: CAWSGGQGLNEQFF.

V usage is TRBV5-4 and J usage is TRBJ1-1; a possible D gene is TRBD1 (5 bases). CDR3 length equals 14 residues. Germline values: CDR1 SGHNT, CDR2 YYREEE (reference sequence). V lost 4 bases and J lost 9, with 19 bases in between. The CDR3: CASSGGQGLRQAFF. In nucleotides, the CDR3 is TGTGCCAGCAGCGGCGGTCAGGGTCTTAGGCAAGCTTTCTTT.

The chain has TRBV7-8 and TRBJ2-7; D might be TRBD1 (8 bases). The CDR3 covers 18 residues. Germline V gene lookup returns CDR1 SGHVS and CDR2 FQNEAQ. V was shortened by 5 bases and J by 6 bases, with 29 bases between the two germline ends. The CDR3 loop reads CASSPQGGPGTVAGEQYF. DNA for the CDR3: TGTGCCAGCAGCCCACAGGGGGGGCCCGGGACAGTTGCTGGCGAGCAGTACTTC.

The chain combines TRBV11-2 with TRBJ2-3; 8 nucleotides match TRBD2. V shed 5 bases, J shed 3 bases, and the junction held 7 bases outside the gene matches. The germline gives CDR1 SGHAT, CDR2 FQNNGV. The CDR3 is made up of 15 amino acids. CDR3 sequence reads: CASSPSGFETDTQYF. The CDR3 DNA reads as TGTGCCAGCAGCCCTAGCGGGTTTGAGACAGATACGCAGTATTTT.

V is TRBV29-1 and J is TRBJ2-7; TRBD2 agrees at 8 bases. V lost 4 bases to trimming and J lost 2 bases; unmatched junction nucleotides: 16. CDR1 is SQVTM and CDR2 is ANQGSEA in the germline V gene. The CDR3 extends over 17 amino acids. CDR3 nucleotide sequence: TGCAGCGTTGTAAGGGTTAAGAGCGGGAGTGACACCTACGAGCAGTACTTC. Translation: CSVVRVKSGSDTYEQYF.

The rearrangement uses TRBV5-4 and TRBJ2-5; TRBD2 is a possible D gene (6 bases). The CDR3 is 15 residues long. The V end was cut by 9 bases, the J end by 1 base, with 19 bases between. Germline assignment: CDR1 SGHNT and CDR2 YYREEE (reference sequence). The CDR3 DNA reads TGTGCCACCTCCCCGCATAGCGGTTTCCAAGAGACCCAGTACTTC. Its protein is CATSPHSGFQETQYF. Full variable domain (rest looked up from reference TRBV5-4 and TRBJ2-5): ETGVTQSPTHLIKTRGQQVTLRCSSQSGHNTVSWYQQALGQGPQFIFQYYREEENGRGNFPPRFSGLQFPNYSSELNVNALELDDSALYLCATSPHSGFQETQYFGPGTRLLVL.

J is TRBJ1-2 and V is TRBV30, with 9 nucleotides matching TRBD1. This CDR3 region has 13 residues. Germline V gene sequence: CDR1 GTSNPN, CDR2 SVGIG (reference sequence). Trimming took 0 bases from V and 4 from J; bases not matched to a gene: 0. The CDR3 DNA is TGTGCCTGGAGTGTGGACAGGGGCTATGGCTACACCTTC. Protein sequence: CAWSVDRGYGYTF. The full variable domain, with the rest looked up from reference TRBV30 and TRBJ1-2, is SQTIHQWPATLVQPVGSPLSLECTVEGTSNPNLYWYRQAAGRGLQLLFYSVGIGQISSEVPQNLSASRPQDRQFILSSKKLLLSDSGFYLCAWSVDRGYGYTFGSGTRLTVV.

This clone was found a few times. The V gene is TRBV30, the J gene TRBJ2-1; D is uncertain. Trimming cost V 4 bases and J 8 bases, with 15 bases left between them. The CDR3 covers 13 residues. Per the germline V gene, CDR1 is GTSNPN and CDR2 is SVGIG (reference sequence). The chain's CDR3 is CAWKMNAMDEQFF. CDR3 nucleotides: TGTGCCTGGAAAATGAACGCTATGGATGAGCAGTTCTTC.

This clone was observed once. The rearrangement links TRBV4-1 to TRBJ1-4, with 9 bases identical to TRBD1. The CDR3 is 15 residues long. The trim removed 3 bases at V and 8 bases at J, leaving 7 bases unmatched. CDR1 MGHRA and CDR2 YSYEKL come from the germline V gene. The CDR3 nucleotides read TGCGCCAGCAGCCAGCCGGGACAGGGACAAGAAAAACTGTTTTTT. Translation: CASSQPGQGQEKLFF.

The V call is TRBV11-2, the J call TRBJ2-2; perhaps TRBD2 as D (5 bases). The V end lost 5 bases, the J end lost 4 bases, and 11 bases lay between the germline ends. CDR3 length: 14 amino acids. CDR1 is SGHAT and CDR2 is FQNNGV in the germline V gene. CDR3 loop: CASSGIALTGELFF. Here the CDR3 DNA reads TGTGCCAGCAGCGGGATAGCGCTCACCGGGGAGCTGTTTTTT.

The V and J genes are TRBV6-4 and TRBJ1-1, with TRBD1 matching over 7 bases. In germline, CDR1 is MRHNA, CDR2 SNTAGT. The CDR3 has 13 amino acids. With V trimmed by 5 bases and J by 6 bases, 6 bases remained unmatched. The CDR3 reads CASSISRGSEAFF. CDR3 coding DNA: TGTGCCAGCAGTATCTCCAGGGGGTCTGAAGCTTTCTTT.

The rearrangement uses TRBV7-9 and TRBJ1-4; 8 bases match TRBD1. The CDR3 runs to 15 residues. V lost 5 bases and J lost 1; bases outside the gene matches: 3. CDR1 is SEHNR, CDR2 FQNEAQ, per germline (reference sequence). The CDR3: CASSRGTGTNEKLFF. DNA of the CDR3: TGTGCCAGCAGCCGCGGGACAGGAACTAATGAAAAACTGTTTTTT.

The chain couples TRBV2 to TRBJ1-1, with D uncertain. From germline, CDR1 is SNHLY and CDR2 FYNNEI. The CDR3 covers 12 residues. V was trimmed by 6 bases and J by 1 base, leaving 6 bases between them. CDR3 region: CASRRGNTEAFF. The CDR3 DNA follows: TGTGCCAGCAGGAGAGGGAACACTGAAGCTTTCTTT.

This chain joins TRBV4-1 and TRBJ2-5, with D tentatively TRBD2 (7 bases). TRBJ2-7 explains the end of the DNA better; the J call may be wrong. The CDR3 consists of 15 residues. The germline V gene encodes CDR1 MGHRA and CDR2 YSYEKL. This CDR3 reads CASSLLAEGGYEQYF. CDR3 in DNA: TGCGCCAGCAGCCTCCTAGCGGAGGGGGGTTACGAGCAGTACTTC.

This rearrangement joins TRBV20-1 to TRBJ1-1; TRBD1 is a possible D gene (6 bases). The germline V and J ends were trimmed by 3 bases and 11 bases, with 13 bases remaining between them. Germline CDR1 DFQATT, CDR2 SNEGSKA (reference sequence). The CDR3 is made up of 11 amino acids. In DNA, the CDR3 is TGCAGTGCTAGTCGGGGACATCTGGCTTTCTTT. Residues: CSASRGHLAFF.

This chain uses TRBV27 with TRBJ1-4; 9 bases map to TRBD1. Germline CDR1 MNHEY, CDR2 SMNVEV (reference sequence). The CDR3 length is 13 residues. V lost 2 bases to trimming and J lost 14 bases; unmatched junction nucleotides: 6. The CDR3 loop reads CASSLMGQGTLFF. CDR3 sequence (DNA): TGTGCCAGCAGTTTAATGGGACAGGGTACTCTGTTTTTT.

The CDR3 nucleotides are TGTGCCAGCACGGAGAGGAGGGAGGCTCAGCCCCAGCATTTT. It codes for CASTERREAQPQHF. The chain joins TRBV6-6 to TRBJ1-5, with no clear D. CDR1 and CDR2 from the germline V gene are MNHNY and SVGAGI (reference sequence). The CDR3 extends over 14 amino acids. V was shortened by 7 bases and J by 6 bases, with 16 bases between the two germline ends.

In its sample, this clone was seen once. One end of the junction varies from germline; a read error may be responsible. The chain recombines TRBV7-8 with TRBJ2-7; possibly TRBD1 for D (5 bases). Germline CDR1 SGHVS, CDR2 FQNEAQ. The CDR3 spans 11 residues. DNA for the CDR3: TGTGCCAGCAGCTTAAGGGGCGAGCGGTACTTC. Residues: CASSLRGERYF.

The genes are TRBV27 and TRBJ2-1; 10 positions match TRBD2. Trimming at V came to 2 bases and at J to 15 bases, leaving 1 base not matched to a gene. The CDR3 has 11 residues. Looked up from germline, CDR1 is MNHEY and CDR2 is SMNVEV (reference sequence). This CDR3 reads CASSLRTSGFF. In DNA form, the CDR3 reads TGTGCCAGCAGTTTAAGGACTAGCGGGTTCTTC.

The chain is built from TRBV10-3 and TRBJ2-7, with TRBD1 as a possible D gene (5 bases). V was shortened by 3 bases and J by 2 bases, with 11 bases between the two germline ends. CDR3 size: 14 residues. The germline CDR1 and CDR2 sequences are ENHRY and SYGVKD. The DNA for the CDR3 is TGTGCCATCAGTGACGACGACAGCCCCTACGAGCAGTACTTC. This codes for CAISDDDSPYEQYF.

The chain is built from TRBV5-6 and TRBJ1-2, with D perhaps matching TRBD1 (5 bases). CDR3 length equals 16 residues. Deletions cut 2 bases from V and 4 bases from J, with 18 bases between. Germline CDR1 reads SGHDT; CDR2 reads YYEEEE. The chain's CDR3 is CASSFQEFIGAYGYTF. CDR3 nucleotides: TGTGCCAGCAGCTTCCAGGAGTTCATAGGGGCCTATGGCTACACCTTC.

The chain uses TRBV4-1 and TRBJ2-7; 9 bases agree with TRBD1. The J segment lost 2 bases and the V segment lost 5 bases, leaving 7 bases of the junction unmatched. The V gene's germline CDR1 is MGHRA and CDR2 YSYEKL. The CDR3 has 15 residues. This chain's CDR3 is CASSTLGTGTYEQYF. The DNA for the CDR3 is TGCGCCAGCAGCACCCTCGGGACAGGGACCTACGAGCAGTACTTC.

CDR3 bases: TGTGCCAGCAGCCGGGACTCCTCGGTAGGCTACACCTTC. This encodes CASSRDSSVGYTF. V and J are TRBV5-6 and TRBJ1-2; D may be TRBD1 (5 bases). Trimming shortened V by 4 bases and J by 8 bases, and 15 bases separated the two germline ends. There are 13 residues in the CDR3. The germline gives CDR1 SGHDT, CDR2 YYEEEE. The full variable domain, completed using reference TRBV5-6 and TRBJ1-2, is DAGVTQSPTHLIKTRGQQVTLRCSPKSGHDTVSWYQQALGQGPQFIFQYYEEEERQRGNFPDRFSGHQFPNYSSELNVNALLLGDSALYLCASSRDSSVGYTFGSGTRLTVV.

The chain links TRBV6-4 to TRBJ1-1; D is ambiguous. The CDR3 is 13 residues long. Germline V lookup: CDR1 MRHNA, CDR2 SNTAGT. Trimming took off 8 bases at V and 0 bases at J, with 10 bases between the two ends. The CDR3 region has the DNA TGTGCCAGCGCCTCAAGCGTGAACACTGAAGCTTTCTTT. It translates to CASASSVNTEAFF.

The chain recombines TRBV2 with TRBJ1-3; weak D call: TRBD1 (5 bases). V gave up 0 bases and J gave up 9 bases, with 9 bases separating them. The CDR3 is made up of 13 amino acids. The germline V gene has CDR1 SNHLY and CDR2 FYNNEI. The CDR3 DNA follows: TGTGCCAGCAGTGAAGCTGGGGGGGGCACCATATATTTT. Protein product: CASSEAGGGTIYF.